A selection of T cell receptor beta chains follows, all from one sample in a study of CD8 T cells in Susac syndrome. TCRdb analysed the immunoSEQ multiplex PCR reads with MiXCR anew, one entry per CDR3 protein. The sample carries roughly 180,000 distinct CDR3 sequences, about 95% recorded once. Specimen: CD4+ T cells from PBMCs. The receptor set was obtained from a human donor in good health. The CDR3 runs from the conserved cysteine through the conserved F or W. Fields, in order: J gene, D gene, V gene, clone size, CDR3 DNA, CDR3 protein. The D gene is left open where the match is weak. Expanded clones get a size class; other rows say once, few or many, or leave the size out.

J gene: TRBJ2-3
D gene: TRBD2
V gene: TRBV5-1
clone size: .
CDR3 DNA: TGCGCCAGCGGCAGACTAGCGGGAGGCCGAGATACGCAGTATTTT
CDR3 protein: CASGRLAGGRDTQYF

J gene: TRBJ2-4
D gene: .
V gene: TRBV20-1
clone size: .
CDR3 DNA: TGCAGTGCTAGTACCCAGACTTTAGCCAAAAACATTCAGTACTTC
CDR3 protein: CSASTQTLAKNIQYF

J gene: TRBJ2-5
D gene: .
V gene: TRBV30
clone size: .
CDR3 DNA: TGTGCCTGGAGTGTACTCTCTCTAGAGACCCAGTACTTC
CDR3 protein: CAWSVLSLETQYF

J gene: TRBJ2-7
D gene: .
V gene: TRBV20-1
clone size: .
CDR3 DNA: TGCAGTGCTAGAGATCTTGCACGGAGGGAGCAGTACTTC
CDR3 protein: CSARDLARREQYF

J gene: TRBJ2-4
D gene: TRBD1
V gene: TRBV30
clone size: once
CDR3 DNA: TGTGCCTGGACCATCGGGACAGGCAAAAACATTCAGTACTTC
CDR3 protein: CAWTIGTGKNIQYF

J gene: TRBJ1-2
D gene: .
V gene: TRBV3-1
clone size: once
CDR3 DNA: TGTGCCAGCAGCCAAGACCCGACAGAATGGTCTGGCTACACCTTC
CDR3 protein: CASSQDPTEWSGYTF

J gene: TRBJ2-1
D gene: .
V gene: TRBV4-1
clone size: .
CDR3 DNA: TGCGCCAGCAGCCCAGGGGCCCAACAGTACAATGAGCAGTTCTTC
CDR3 protein: CASSPGAQQYNEQFF

J gene: TRBJ1-1
D gene: .
V gene: TRBV12-3/TRBV12-4
clone size: .
CDR3 DNA: TGTGCCAGCAGTACCGGGACACCGAACACTGAAGCTTTCTTT
CDR3 protein: CASSTGTPNTEAFF

J gene: TRBJ2-1
D gene: TRBD1
V gene: TRBV29-1
clone size: .
CDR3 DNA: TGCAGCGTTGACCCAACAGGGGCCTACAATGAGCAGTTCTTC
CDR3 protein: CSVDPTGAYNEQFF

J gene: TRBJ1-5
D gene: .
V gene: TRBV24-1
clone size: .
CDR3 DNA: TGTGCCACCAGTGATTTGAGACAGAATCAGCCCCAGCATTTT
CDR3 protein: CATSDLRQNQPQHF

J gene: TRBJ2-1
D gene: .
V gene: TRBV3-1
clone size: .
CDR3 DNA: TGTGCCACTCTCGGGGGAGGCAGTAATGAGCAGTTCTTC
CDR3 protein: CATLGGGSNEQFF